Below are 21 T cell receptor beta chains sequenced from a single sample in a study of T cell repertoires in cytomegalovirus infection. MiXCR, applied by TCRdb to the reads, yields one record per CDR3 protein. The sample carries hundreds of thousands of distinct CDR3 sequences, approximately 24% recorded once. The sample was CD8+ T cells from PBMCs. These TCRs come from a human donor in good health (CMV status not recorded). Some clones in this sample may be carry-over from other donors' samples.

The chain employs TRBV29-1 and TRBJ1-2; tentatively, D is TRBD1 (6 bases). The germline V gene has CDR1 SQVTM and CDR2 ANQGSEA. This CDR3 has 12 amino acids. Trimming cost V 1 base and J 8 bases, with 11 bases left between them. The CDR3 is CSVEVRGGGYTF. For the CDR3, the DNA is TGCAGCGTTGAAGTCAGGGGTGGGGGCTACACCTTC.

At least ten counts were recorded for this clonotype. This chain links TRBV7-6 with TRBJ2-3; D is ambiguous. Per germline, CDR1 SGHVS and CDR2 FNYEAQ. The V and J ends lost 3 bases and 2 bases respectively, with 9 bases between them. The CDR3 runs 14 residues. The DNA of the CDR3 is TGTGCCAGCAGCTTCGGACGGGCCACAGATACGCAGTATTTT. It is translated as CASSFGRATDTQYF. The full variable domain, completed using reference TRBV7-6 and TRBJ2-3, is GAGVSQSPRYKVTKRGQDVALRCDPISGHVSLYWYRQALGQGPEFLTYFNYEAQQDKSGLPNDRFSAERPEGSISTLTIQRTEQRDSAMYRCASSFGRATDTQYFGPGTRLTVL.

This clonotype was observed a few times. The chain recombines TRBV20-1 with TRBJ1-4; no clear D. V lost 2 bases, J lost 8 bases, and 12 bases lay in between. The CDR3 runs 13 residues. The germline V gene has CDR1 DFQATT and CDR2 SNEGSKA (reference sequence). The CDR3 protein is CSARNWLEEKLFF. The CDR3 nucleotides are TGCAGTGCTAGAAACTGGTTGGAGGAAAAACTGTTTTTT.

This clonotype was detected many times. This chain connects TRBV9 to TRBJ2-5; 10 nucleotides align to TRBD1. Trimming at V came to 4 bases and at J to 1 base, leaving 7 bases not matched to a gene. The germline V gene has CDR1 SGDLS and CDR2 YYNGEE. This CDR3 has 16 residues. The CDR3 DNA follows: TGTGCCAGCAGCTACTCCGGGACAGGGGTCCAAGAGACCCAGTACTTC. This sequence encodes CASSYSGTGVQETQYF.

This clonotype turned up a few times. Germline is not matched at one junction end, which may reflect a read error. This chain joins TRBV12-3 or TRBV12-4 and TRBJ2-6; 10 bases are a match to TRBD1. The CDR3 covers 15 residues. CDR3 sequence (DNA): TGTGCCAGCAAGGAGATCGGGACAGGGGTCAACGTCCTGACTTTC. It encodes CASKEIGTGVNVLTF.

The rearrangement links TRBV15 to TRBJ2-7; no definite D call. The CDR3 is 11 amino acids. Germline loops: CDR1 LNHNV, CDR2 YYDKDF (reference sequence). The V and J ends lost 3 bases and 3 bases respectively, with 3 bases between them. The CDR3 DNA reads TGTGCCACCAGCAGTCGCTACGAGCAGTACGTC. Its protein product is CATSSRYEQYV.

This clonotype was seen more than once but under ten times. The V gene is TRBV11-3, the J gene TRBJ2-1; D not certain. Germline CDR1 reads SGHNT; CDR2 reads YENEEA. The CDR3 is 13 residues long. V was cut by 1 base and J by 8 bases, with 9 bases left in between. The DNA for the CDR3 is TGTGCCAGCAGCTTAGGGGTCGGCGATGAGCAGTTCTTC. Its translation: CASSLGVGDEQFF.

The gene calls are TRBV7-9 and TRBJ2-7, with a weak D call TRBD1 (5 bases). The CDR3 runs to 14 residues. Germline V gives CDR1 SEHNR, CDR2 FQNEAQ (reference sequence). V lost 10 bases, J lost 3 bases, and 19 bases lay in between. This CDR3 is CANTNDWQGYEQYF. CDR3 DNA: TGTGCCAACACCAACGATTGGCAGGGCTACGAGCAGTACTTC.

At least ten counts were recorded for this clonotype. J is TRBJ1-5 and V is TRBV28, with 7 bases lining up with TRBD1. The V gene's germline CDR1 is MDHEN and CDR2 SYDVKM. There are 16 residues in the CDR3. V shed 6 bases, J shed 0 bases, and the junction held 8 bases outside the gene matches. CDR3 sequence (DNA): TGTGCCAGCAGCTCCATCTGGGACAGTAGCAATCAGCCCCAGCATTTT. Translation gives CASSSIWDSSNQPQHF.

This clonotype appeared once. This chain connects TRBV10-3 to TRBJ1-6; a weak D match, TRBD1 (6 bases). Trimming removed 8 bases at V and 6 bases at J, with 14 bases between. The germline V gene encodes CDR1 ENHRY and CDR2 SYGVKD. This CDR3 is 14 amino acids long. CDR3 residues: CAIGTTGFNSPLHF. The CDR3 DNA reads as TGTGCCATCGGGACAACAGGATTTAATTCACCCCTCCACTTT.

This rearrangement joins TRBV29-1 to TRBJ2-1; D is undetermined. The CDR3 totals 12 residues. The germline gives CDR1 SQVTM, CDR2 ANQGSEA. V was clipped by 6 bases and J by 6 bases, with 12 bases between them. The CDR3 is CSVPLALNEQFF. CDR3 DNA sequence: TGCAGCGTACCCCTGGCTCTCAATGAGCAGTTCTTC.

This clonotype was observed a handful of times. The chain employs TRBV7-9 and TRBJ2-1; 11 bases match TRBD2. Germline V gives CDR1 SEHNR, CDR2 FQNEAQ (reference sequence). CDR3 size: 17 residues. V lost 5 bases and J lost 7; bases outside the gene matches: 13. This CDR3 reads CASSPTGWASGGNEQFF. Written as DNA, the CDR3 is TGTGCCAGCAGCCCAACCGGTTGGGCTAGCGGGGGGAATGAGCAGTTCTTC.

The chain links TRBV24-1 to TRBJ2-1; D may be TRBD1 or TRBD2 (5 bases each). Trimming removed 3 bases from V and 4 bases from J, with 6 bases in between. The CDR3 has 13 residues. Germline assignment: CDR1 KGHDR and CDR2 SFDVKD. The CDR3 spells CATSDGGYNEQFF. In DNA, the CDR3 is TGTGCCACCAGTGATGGGGGATACAATGAGCAGTTCTTC.

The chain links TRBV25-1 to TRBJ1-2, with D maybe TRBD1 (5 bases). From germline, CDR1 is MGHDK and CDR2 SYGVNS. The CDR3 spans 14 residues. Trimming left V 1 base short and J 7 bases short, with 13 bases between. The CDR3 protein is CASSEFGGTSGYTF. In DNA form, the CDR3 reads TGTGCCAGCAGTGAATTTGGAGGGACGTCTGGCTACACCTTC.

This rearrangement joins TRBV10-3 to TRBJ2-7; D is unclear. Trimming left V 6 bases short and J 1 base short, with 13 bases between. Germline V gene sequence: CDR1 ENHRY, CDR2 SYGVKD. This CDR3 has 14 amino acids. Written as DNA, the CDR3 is TGTGCCATCAGAGCCCCACAACAGTCCTACGAGCAGTACTTC. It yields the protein CAIRAPQQSYEQYF.

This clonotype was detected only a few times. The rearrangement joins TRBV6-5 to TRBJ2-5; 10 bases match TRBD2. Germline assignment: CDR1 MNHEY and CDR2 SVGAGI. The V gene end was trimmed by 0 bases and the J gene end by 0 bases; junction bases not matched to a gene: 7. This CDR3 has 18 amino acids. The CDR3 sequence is CASSYSPRLAGDQETQYF. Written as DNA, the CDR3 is TGTGCCAGCAGTTACTCGCCGAGACTAGCGGGCGACCAAGAGACCCAGTACTTC.

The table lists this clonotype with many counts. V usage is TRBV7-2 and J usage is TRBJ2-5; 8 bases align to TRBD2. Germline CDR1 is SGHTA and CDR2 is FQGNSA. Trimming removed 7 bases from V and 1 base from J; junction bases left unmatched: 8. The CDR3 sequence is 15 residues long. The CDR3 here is CASTSAGTSQETQYF. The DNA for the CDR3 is TGTGCCAGCACCTCGGCGGGGACTAGCCAAGAGACCCAGTACTTC.

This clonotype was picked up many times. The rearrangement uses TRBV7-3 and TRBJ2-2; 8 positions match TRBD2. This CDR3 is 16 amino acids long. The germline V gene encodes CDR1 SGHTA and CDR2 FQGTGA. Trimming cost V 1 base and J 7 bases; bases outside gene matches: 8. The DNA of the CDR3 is TGTGCCAGCAGCTTAATCCGGGGGGGCCGGAACGGGGAGCTGTTTTTT. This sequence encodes CASSLIRGGRNGELFF.

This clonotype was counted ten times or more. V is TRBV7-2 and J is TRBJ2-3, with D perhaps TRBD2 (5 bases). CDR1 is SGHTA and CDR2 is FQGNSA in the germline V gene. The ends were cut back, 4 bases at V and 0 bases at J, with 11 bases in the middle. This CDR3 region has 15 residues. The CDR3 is CASSYNRESTDTQYF. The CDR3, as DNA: TGTGCCAGCAGCTATAATAGGGAGAGCACAGATACGCAGTATTTT.

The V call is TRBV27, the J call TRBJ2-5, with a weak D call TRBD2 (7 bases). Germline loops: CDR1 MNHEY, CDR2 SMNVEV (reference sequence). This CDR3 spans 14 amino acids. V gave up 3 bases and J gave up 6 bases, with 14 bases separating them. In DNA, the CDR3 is TGTGCCAGCAGTTTGAGGGGGGGCGTGAAGACCCAGTACTTC. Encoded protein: CASSLRGGVKTQYF.

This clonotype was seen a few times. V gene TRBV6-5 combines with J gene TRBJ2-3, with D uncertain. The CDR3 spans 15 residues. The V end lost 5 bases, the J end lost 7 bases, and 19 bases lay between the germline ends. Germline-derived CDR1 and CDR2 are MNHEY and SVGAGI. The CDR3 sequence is CASSTIDGPSYTQYF. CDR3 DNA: TGTGCCAGCAGTACTATAGATGGCCCTTCTTATACGCAGTATTTT.